Presented here are 8 T cell receptor beta chains from one specimen sequenced in a study of cytomegalovirus exposure and HLA in healthy donors. The PCR contained 60 Vbeta and 13 Jbeta primers. Libraries were prepared by immunoSEQ multiplex PCR; TCRdb keeps only in-frame clonotypes and omits some of them. The table shows around 140,000 clones, with approximately 80% occurring only once. The sequenced sample was PBMCs. Receptors originate from a man aged 50 to 59 in good health and CMV-seronegative.

The V gene is TRBV18, the J gene TRBJ2-7; 13 bases align to TRBD2. The V gene's germline CDR1 is KGHSH and CDR2 LQKENI. Germline trimming cut 4 bases from V and 3 bases from J; bases unmatched to any gene: 9. The CDR3 is 17 residues long. CDR3 in DNA: TGTGCCAGCTCACTAGAACTAGCGGGAGGGTCAGACTACGAGCAGTACTTC. Translation: CASSLELAGGSDYEQYF.

The chain has TRBV5-8 and TRBJ1-1, with D hard to call. V gave up 0 bases and J gave up 3 bases, with 6 bases separating them. The CDR3 spans 13 residues. Germline V gene lookup returns CDR1 SGHTS and CDR2 YDEGEE. CDR3 loop: CASSLDSYTEAFF. CDR3 in DNA: TGTGCCAGCAGCTTGGACAGTTACACTGAAGCTTTCTTT.

This chain joins TRBV5-1 and TRBJ1-4; D remains ambiguous. The CDR3 loop spans 16 amino acids. Trimming left V 0 bases short and J 2 bases short, with 11 bases between. Germline V lookup: CDR1 SGHRS, CDR2 YFSETQ. CDR3 loop: CASSLDVGSTNEKLFF. The DNA for the CDR3 is TGCGCCAGCAGCTTGGACGTCGGGTCTACTAATGAAAAACTGTTTTTT.

The chain carries TRBV4-1 and TRBJ1-4, with D uncertain. Trimming took 1 base from V and 0 from J, leaving 18 bases between them. Germline V gene data show CDR1 as MGHRA and CDR2 as YSYEKL. The CDR3 consists of 19 residues. The CDR3 region has the DNA TGCGCCAGCAGCCAAGGATCAAGTCGAGTACGGGCAACTAATGAAAAACTGTTTTTT. It is translated as CASSQGSSRVRATNEKLFF.

This chain connects TRBV5-4 to TRBJ2-2; a possible D gene is TRBD2 (6 bases). Per germline, CDR1 SGHNT and CDR2 YYREEE (reference sequence). Trimming took off 0 bases at V and 2 bases at J, with 11 bases between the two ends. This CDR3 region has 16 residues. CDR3 nucleotides: TGTGCCAGCAGCTTGGCTCAGGGACTTAACACCGGGGAGCTGTTTTTT. Encoded protein: CASSLAQGLNTGELFF.

This chain links TRBV5-4 with TRBJ1-1, with 7 bases aligning to TRBD1. The CDR3 loop spans 14 amino acids. Germline V gene sequence: CDR1 SGHNT, CDR2 YYREEE (reference sequence). V dropped 3 bases and J dropped 5; count of bases not matched to a gene: 7. For the CDR3, the DNA is TGTGCCAGCAGCTCAGAGGGGGCGCGTACTGAAGCTTTCTTT. Translated, it gives CASSSEGARTEAFF.

The chain uses TRBV2 and TRBJ2-5; D is perhaps TRBD1 (6 bases). CDR1 and CDR2 (germline): SNHLY, FYNNEI. The CDR3 covers 15 residues. The germline V and J ends were trimmed by 2 bases and 5 bases, with 15 bases remaining between them. This CDR3 is CASSEKQGVRETQYF. The CDR3 nucleotides read TGTGCCAGCAGTGAAAAACAGGGAGTGAGGGAGACCCAGTACTTC. Looking up the rest from reference TRBV2 and TRBJ2-5 gives the full variable domain: EPEVTQTPSHQVTQMGQEVILRCVPISNHLYFYWYRQILGQKVEFLVSFYNNEISEKSEIFDDQFSVERPDGSNFTLKIRSTKLEDSAMYFCASSEKQGVRETQYFGPGTRLLVL.

This clone has only one observation. The chain has TRBV2 and TRBJ1-5, with 7 bases lining up with TRBD1. V trimming: 4 bases; J trimming: 3 bases; junction bases outside the gene matches: 3. The germline gives CDR1 SNHLY, CDR2 FYNNEI. This CDR3 has 14 amino acids. As DNA, the CDR3 is TGTGCCAGCAGTGGACAGGGCCTCAATCAGCCCCAGCATTTT. Protein product: CASSGQGLNQPQHF.